This paragraph reports one T cell receptor (beta chain). This specimen comes from a study of Graves' ophthalmopathy and Graves' hyperthyroidism. From RNA, the CDR3 regions of TCR beta chains were amplified and sequenced. HTBI-primed RT-PCR formed the first round, and a multiplex PCR formed the second. TCRdb called the multiplex PCR reads again in MiXCR, with one record for every CDR3 protein. The table includes about 660,000 distinct CDR3 sequences, 35% to 45% detected once. Certain patients, namely those with other autoimmune diseases, uncontrolled infections, pregnancy or lactation, were excluded. The ends lost 2 bases at V and 6 bases at J; junction bases unmatched: 13. The CDR3 consists of 16 residues. Germline V CDR1 and CDR2: MNHNY, SVGAGI (reference sequence).

The sequencing sample was made of peripheral blood. The genes are TRBV6-6 and TRBJ2-7; 7 bases line up with TRBD2. The sequence came from an adult man with Graves' ophthalmopathy. In DNA form, the CDR3 reads TGTGCCAGCAGTTACGGTGGCGGGCGGGAGATGCTCGAGCAGTACTTC. Protein: CASSYGGGREMLEQYF.